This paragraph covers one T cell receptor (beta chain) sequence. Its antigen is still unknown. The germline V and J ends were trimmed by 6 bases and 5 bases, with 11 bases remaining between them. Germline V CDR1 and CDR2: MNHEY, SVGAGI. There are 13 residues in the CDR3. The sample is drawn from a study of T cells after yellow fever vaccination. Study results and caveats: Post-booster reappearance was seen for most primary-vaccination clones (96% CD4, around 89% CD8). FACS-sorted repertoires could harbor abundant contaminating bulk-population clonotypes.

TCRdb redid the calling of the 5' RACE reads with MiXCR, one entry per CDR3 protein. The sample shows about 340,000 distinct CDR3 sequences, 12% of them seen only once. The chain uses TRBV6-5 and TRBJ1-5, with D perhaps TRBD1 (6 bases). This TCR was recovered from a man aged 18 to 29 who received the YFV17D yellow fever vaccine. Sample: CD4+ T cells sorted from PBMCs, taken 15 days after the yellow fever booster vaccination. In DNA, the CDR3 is TGTGCCAGCAGCCGGACAGTGGATCAGCCCCAGCATTTT. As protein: CASSRTVDQPQHF.